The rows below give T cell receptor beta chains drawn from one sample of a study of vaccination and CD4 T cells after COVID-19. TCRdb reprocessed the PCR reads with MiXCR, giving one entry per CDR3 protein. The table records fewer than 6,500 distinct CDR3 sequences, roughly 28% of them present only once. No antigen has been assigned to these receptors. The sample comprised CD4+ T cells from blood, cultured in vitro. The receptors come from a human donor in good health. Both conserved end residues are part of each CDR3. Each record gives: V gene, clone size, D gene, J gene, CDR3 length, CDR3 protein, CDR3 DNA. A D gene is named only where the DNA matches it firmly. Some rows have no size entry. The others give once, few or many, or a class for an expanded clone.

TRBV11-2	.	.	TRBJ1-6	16	CASSFTPDAGDSPLHF	TGTGCCAGCAGCTTCACCCCAGATGCCGGAGATTCACCCCTCCACTTT
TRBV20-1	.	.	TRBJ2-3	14	CSAQRGTVTDTQYF	TGCAGTGCTCAACGGGGGACCGTCACAGATACGCAGTATTTT
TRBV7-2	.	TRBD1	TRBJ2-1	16	CASSLAGTGPYNEQFF	TGTGCCAGCAGCTTAGCCGGGACAGGGCCCTACAATGAGCAGTTCTTC
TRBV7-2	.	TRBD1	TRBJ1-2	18	CASSPKGTGVIMNYGYTF	TGTGCCAGCAGCCCAAAGGGGACAGGGGTCATTATGAACTATGGCTACACCTTC
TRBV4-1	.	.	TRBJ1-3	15	CASSQEYMGEDTIYF	TGCGCCAGCAGCCAAGAATATATGGGGGAAGACACCATATATTTT
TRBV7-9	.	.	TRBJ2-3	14	CASSPRGAADTQYF	TGTGCCAGCAGCCCTCGGGGGGCTGCAGATACGCAGTATTTT
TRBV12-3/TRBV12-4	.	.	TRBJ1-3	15	CASSTSASSGNTIYF	TGTGCCAGCAGTACCTCTGCCTCCTCTGGAAACACCATATATTTT
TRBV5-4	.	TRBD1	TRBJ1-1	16	CASSLDRTGLNTEAFF	TGTGCCAGCAGCCTGGACAGGACGGGGCTGAACACTGAAGCTTTCTTT
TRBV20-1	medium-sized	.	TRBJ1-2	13	CSAGGTNNYGYTF	TGCAGTGCGGGAGGGACAAATAACTATGGCTACACCTTC
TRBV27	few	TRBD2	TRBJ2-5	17	CASSTPGLPREQETQYF	TGTGCCAGCAGTACTCCGGGACTACCTAGGGAACAAGAGACCCAGTACTTC
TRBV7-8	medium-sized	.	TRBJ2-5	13	CASRLGVGETQYF	TGTGCCAGCAGACTAGGGGTGGGGGAGACCCAGTACTTC
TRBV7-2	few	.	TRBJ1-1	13	CASSSDSTTEAFF	TGTGCCAGCAGCTCGGACAGCACTACTGAAGCTTTCTTT
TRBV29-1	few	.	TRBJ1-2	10	CSGLSYGYTF	TGCAGCGGGTTGAGCTATGGCTACACCTTC
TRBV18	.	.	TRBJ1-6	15	CASSPRPGANSPLHF	TGTGCCAGCTCACCAAGGCCAGGGGCGAATTCACCCCTCCACTTT
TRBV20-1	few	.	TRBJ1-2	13	CSAIQPGSYGYTF	TGCAGTGCTATTCAACCGGGATCCTATGGCTACACCTTC
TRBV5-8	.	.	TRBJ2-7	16	CASSLEFGTDAYEQYF	TGTGCCAGCAGCTTGGAATTCGGGACCGATGCCTACGAGCAGTACTTC
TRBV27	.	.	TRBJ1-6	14	CASSSPGNNSPLHF	TGTGCCAGCAGTTCCCCAGGGAATAATTCACCCCTCCACTTT
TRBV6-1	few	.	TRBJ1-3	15	CASTRSHSSGNTIYF	TGTGCCAGCACCCGCTCACACAGCTCTGGAAACACCATATATTTT
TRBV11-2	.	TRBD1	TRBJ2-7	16	CASSSLEDRGDYEQYF	TGTGCCAGCAGCTCCCTGGAGGACAGGGGCGACTACGAGCAGTACTTC
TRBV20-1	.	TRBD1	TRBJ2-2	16	CSARGPHRGLSGELFF	TGCAGTGCTAGAGGGCCTCACAGGGGGCTTAGCGGGGAGCTGTTTTTT
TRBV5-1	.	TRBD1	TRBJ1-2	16	CASSLAGQGTKAGYTF	TGCGCCAGCAGCTTGGCGGGACAGGGTACGAAGGCTGGCTACACCTTC
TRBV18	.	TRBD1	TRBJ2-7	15	CASSFRQGGFHEQYF	TGTGCCAGCTCATTCCGACAGGGGGGGTTCCACGAGCAGTACTTC
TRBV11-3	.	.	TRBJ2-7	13	CASSLPGRSEQYF	TGTGCCAGCAGCTTGCCAGGGAGGAGCGAGCAGTACTTC
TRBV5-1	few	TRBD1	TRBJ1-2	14	CASSFSGTDYGYTF	TGCGCCAGCAGCTTCTCCGGGACAGACTATGGCTACACCTTC
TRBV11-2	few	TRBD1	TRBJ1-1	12	CASSLEQGGTFF	TGTGCCAGCAGCTTAGAACAGGGGGGTACTTTCTTT
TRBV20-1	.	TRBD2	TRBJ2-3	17	CSARVPKGDSGGDTQYF	TGCAGTGCTAGAGTCCCGAAGGGCGATAGCGGGGGAGATACGCAGTATTTT
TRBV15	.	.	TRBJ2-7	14	CATSKLPGSYEQYF	TGTGCCACCAGCAAACTCCCGGGCTCCTACGAGCAGTACTTC
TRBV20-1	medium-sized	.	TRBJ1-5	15	CSASSGGESNQPQHF	TGCAGTGCTAGCTCGGGGGGCGAGAGCAATCAGCCCCAGCATTTT
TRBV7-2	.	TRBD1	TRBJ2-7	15	CASSSPGQGTYEQYF	TGTGCCAGCAGCTCACCGGGACAGGGAACCTACGAGCAGTACTTC
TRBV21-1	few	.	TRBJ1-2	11	CASSKIRGYTF	TGTGCCAGCAGCAAAATCAGGGGCTACACCTTC
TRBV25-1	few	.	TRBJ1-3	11	CASSLFHTIYF	TGTGCCAGCAGTTTATTCCACACCATATATTTT
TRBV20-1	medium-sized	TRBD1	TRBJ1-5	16	CSASGLRQGNNQPQHF	TGCAGTGCTAGTGGTTTGAGACAGGGAAACAATCAGCCCCAGCATTTT
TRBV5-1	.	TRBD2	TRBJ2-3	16	CASSSTSGGAADTQYF	TGCGCCAGCAGCTCGACTAGCGGGGGGGCTGCAGATACGCAGTATTTT
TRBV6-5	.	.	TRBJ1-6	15	CASSYRTGDNSPLHF	TGTGCCAGCAGTTACCGGACCGGGGACAATTCACCCCTCCACTTT
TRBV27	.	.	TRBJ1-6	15	CASSLIRGGNSPLHF	TGTGCCAGCAGTCTTATACGGGGGGGTAATTCACCCCTCCACTTT
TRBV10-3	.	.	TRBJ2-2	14	CAISLEADGGELFF	TGTGCCATCAGTCTTGAAGCGGACGGCGGGGAGCTGTTTTTT
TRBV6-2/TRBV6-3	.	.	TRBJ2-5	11	CASSYPEAQYF	TGTGCCAGCAGTTACCCGGAGGCCCAGTACTTC
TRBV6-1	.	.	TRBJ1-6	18	CASRFSTLLGSYNSPLHF	TGTGCCAGCCGCTTTTCGACCCTTCTAGGTTCCTATAATTCACCCCTCCACTTT
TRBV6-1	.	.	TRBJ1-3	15	CASRETAISGNTIYF	TGTGCCAGCAGGGAAACAGCAATCTCTGGAAACACCATATATTTT
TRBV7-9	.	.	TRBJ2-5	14	CASSLYTSGETQYF	TGTGCCAGCAGCTTATATACGTCGGGGGAGACCCAGTACTTC
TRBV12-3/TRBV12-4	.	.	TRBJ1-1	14	CASSFSMVNTEAFF	TGTGCCAGCAGTTTTTCGATGGTGAACACTGAAGCTTTCTTT
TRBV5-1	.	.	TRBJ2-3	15	CASSLARQLTDTQYF	TGCGCCAGCAGCTTGGCCAGGCAACTCACAGATACGCAGTATTTT
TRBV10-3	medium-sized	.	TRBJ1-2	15	CAIPTSGNVDYGYTF	TGTGCCATCCCCACGTCAGGTAACGTCGACTATGGCTACACCTTC
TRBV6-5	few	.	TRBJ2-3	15	CASSSDPAHTDTQYF	TGTGCCAGCAGTTCTGACCCAGCCCACACAGATACGCAGTATTTT
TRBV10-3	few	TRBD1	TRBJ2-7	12	CAISPQGDEQYF	TGTGCCATCAGTCCCCAGGGGGACGAGCAGTACTTC
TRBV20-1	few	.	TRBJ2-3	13	CSASMGGTDTQYF	TGCAGTGCTAGCATGGGGGGCACAGATACGCAGTATTTT
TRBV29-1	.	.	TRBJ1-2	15	CSVEEGQAPSYGYTF	TGCAGCGTTGAAGAGGGGCAGGCCCCGAGTTATGGCTACACCTTC
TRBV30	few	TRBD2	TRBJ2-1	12	CAWGGDHNEQFF	TGTGCCTGGGGGGGGGACCACAATGAGCAGTTCTTC
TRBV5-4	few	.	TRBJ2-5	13	CASSLQGGETQYF	TGTGCCAGCAGCTTACAGGGCGGAGAGACCCAGTACTTC
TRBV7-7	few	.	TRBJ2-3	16	CASSLGNYPSTDTQYF	TGTGCTAGCAGCTTAGGAAACTACCCTAGCACAGATACGCAGTATTTT
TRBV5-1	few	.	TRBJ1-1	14	CASSWGPEQGDPFF	TGCGCCAGCAGCTGGGGGCCGGAACAGGGAGATCCTTTCTTT
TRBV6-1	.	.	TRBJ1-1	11	CASSQTSEAFF	TGTGCCAGCAGCCAGACATCCGAAGCTTTCTTT